This is a list of T cell receptor beta chains from one sample in a study of CD8+CD57+ T cells in acquired aplastic anemia. TCRdb fed the reads into MiXCR, producing one record per CDR3 protein. The table shows around 180,000 distinct CDR3 sequences, with 55% to 80% occurring only once. The sequenced sample consisted of sorted CD4+, CD8+, or CD8+CD57+ T cells (not recorded which) from PBMCs. The receptors were gathered from a human donor in good health. The CDR3 runs from the conserved cysteine through the conserved F or W.

v_call cdr3_aa
TRBV5-4 CASSQEDGGDYEQYF
TRBV20-1 CSAASDRTEQETQYF
TRBV6-5 CASSRRGGAPTDTQYF
TRBV7-3 CASSLKGGDTQYF
TRBV10-3 CAITPQGGQGYEQYF
TRBV11-3 CASSYMGSVQYF
TRBV7-2 CASSLAGAPYGYTF
TRBV12-3/TRBV12-4 CASSSVATGNSPLHF
TRBV19 CASDAELGTEAFF
TRBV20-1 CSASPDRVNSNQPQHF
TRBV9 CASSVALGNTEAFF
TRBV20-1 CSARGAGPGSYNEQFF
TRBV5-1 CASSFGHGGETQYF
TRBV11-2 CASSVWGTGGFVEQFF
TRBV5-6 CASSPGQKNSPLHF
TRBV30 CAWSVHTNTGELFF
TRBV2 CASTRDSSNQPQHF
TRBV10-3 CAIRDRDRGPHEQYF
TRBV9 CASGGGTGDNSPLHF
TRBV10-3 CASSELAEGEQYF
TRBV20-1 CSALGIQGNTEAFF
TRBV14 CASSQALTGGRGATF
TRBV7-9 CASSPTSGKADTQYF
TRBV12-3/TRBV12-4 CASSDGGTGLYEQYF
TRBV19 CASSTILGGNQPQHF
TRBV10-3 CAISESVASTDTQYF
TRBV19 CASSMTSGWGANVLTF
TRBV5-1 CASRPPGPYGYTF
TRBV20-1 CSASDSGRVYNEQFF
TRBV12-3/TRBV12-4 CASSLDSLMQYF
TRBV7-2 CASSPRELAGSPLHF
TRBV15 CATSRVGGTGGTEAFF
TRBV5-6 CASSLRDSPYYGYTF
TRBV19 CASSMSGPEQFF
TRBV2 CASSGLLAYEQYF
TRBV19 CASRPYGGAYNEQFF
TRBV7-6 CASSLEGAAGDEQYF
TRBV20-1 CSAKTGGMNTEAFF
TRBV7-9 CASSKTGGVSYEQYF
TRBV7-9 CASSLVRGTFF
TRBV7-3 CASSLKENSPLHF
TRBV29-1 CSVEITDSKKVNEKLFF
TRBV5-6 CASSFGTSGATGELFF
TRBV20-1 CSARLSSQGADYGYTF
TRBV20-1 CSARARRTSADTQYF
TRBV20-1 CSAREQGAVYEQYF
TRBV27 CASRLYFGSDAEAFF
TRBV24-1 CATSAGGNQPQHF
TRBV5-1 CASSLVAPSTGANVLTF
TRBV9 CASSVLAANTGELFF
TRBV10-3 CAISETGQGTGELFF
TRBV7-9 CASSSGDSGGETQYF
TRBV2 CASRVTGTGFSPLHF
TRBV20-1 CSAKRLGGETQYF
TRBV5-6 CASNLGRYEQYF
TRBV12-3/TRBV12-4 CASSIQEAGDEQYF
TRBV20-1 CSARVHHTQYF
TRBV7-4 CASSQDGWASPLHF